Listed here are 10 T cell receptor beta chains from one sample, sequenced in a study of cytotoxic CD8 clonotypes in ibrutinib-treated CLL. The protocol was immunoSEQ multiplex PCR, while the TCRdb copy is restricted to in-frame clones and leaves out a portion. This table holds about 5,500 clones, approximately 73% found once. Sequences were derived from PBMCs, sampled before ibrutinib treatment. These receptors all come from a human donor with chronic lymphocytic leukemia.

The V gene is TRBV11-1, the J gene TRBJ1-1; D might be TRBD1 (5 bases). V gave up 2 bases and J gave up 0 bases, with 22 bases separating them. Germline V gene data show CDR1 as SGHAT and CDR2 as FQDESV (reference sequence). This CDR3 spans 19 amino acids. The CDR3, as DNA: TGTGCCAGCAGCTTAAGGCGGCAGGGTGGGAGCTACATGAACACTGAAGCTTTCTTT. As protein: CASSLRRQGGSYMNTEAFF.

The genes are TRBV7-8 and TRBJ1-6; weak D call: TRBD1 (5 bases). V was trimmed by 5 bases and J by 0 bases, leaving 17 bases between them. CDR3 length: 18 residues. Per the germline V gene, CDR1 is SGHVS and CDR2 is FQNEAQ. CDR3 DNA: TGTGCCAGCAGCGTAACTCCCGAGGGGAGCTCCTATAATTCACCCCTCCACTTT. Encoded protein: CASSVTPEGSSYNSPLHF.

The chain combines TRBV6-5 with TRBJ1-2; D not certain. CDR1 and CDR2 (germline): MNHEY, SVGAGI. The CDR3 runs to 13 residues. Deletions cut 2 bases from V and 9 bases from J, with 13 bases between. CDR3 residues: CASSYGSPESYTF. The CDR3 coding sequence is TGTGCCAGCAGTTACGGCTCACCGGAGAGCTACACCTTC.

This clone was counted between two and nine times. The rearrangement uses TRBV19 and TRBJ1-5; no clear D gene. CDR3 length: 15 residues. V lost 1 base and J lost 4, with 11 bases in between. Looked up from germline, CDR1 is LNHDA and CDR2 is SQIVND (reference sequence). In DNA, the CDR3 is TGTGCCAGTAGTATAGGAGGGAACACGAATCAGCCCCAGCATTTT. Translated, it gives CASSIGGNTNQPQHF.

CDR3 sequence: CAISEGYSGNTIYF. Written as DNA, the CDR3 is TGTGCCATCAGTGAGGGTTACTCTGGAAACACCATATATTTT. The chain recombines TRBV10-3 with TRBJ1-3; no clear D gene. V was trimmed by 2 bases and J by 0 bases, leaving 5 bases between them. CDR1 ENHRY and CDR2 SYGVKD come from the germline V gene. The CDR3 is made up of 14 amino acids.

The rearrangement links TRBV5-8 to TRBJ2-7, with TRBD2 as a possible D gene (6 bases). Germline assignment: CDR1 SGHTS and CDR2 YDEGEE. V shed 4 bases and J shed 4 bases, with 15 bases lying between them. The CDR3 contains 14 residues. CDR3 loop: CASSPSGVPYEQYF. The CDR3 DNA follows: TGTGCCAGCAGCCCCTCGGGGGTCCCATACGAGCAGTACTTC.

This chain uses TRBV18 with TRBJ2-7; D unclear. This CDR3 spans 14 amino acids. The germline V and J ends were trimmed by 0 bases and 4 bases, with 10 bases remaining between them. Germline CDR1 and CDR2: KGHSH and LQKENI. The CDR3 nucleotides read TGTGCCAGCTCACCACCGCCGAGACCTTACGAGCAGTACTTC. Amino acids: CASSPPPRPYEQYF.

The chain employs TRBV13 and TRBJ2-7, with 7 bases lining up with TRBD1. The CDR3 has 14 amino acids. J was trimmed by 4 bases and V by 5 bases; bases with no gene match: 8. Germline V gene lookup returns CDR1 PRHDT and CDR2 FYEKMQ (reference sequence). CDR3 DNA: TGTGCCAGCAGCCAGACCGGGACAGATTACGAGCAGTACTTC. Encoded protein: CASSQTGTDYEQYF.

The chain carries TRBV11-2 and TRBJ2-1; D is ambiguous. CDR1 and CDR2 from the germline V gene are SGHAT and FQNNGV. The CDR3 spans 12 residues. V shed 0 bases and J shed 9 bases, with 6 bases lying between them. CDR3 residues: CASSLDSAEQFF. CDR3 DNA sequence: TGTGCCAGCAGCTTAGATTCGGCTGAGCAGTTCTTC.

This clone has a handful of counts. V usage is TRBV7-2 and J usage is TRBJ2-7; D gene ambiguous. Germline CDR1 reads SGHTA; CDR2 reads FQGNSA. This CDR3 has 14 residues. Between the trimmed V and J ends, which lost 2 bases and 0 bases, there was a span of 8 bases. CDR3 nucleotide sequence: TGTGCCAGCAGCTTAATCGGCAGCTCCTACGAGCAGTACTTC. Protein: CASSLIGSSYEQYF.